This is a list of T cell receptor beta chains from one sample in a study of human T cells and chemical hapten exposure. TCRdb re-analysed the RACE reads in MiXCR, keeping a single row per CDR3 protein. The repertoire has 80,000 to 95,000 distinct CDR3 sequences, about 10% of them found once; the top ten carry 3.5% to 4.5%. Material: whole blood, obtained in connection with sensitization to the hapten diphenylcyclopropenone (DPC). Receptor source: a woman aged 45-59 years with alopecia areata. Some clones in this sample may be carry-over from other donors' samples. CDR3s include the opening cysteine and the closing phenylalanine or tryptophan. Each record gives: V gene, D gene, clone size, CDR3 length, J gene, CDR3 DNA, CDR3 protein. A D gene is named only where the DNA matches it firmly. Size is omitted from some rows. Given values are once, few, many or a class for expanded clones.

TRBV3-1,NA,NA,12,TRBJ2-7,TGTGCCAGCAGCCACTTAAGCTACGAGCAGTACTTC,CASSHLSYEQYF
TRBV29-1,NA,NA,13,TRBJ2-1,TGCAGCGGAGAGAGAGACAGGCCCAATGAGCAGTTCTTC,CSGERDRPNEQFF
TRBV12-3/TRBV12-4,TRBD1,few,13,TRBJ2-5,TGTGCCAGCAGCGGGACAGCTCAAGAGACCCAGTACTTC,CASSGTAQETQYF
TRBV12-3/TRBV12-4,NA,few,15,TRBJ1-2,TGTGCCAGCAGTTTCGGACAGCCAACTAACTATGGCTACACCTTC,CASSFGQPTNYGYTF
TRBV18,TRBD1,NA,15,TRBJ1-4,TGTGCCAGCTCACCGGGGACAGGCCCTAATGAAAAACTGTTTTTT,CASSPGTGPNEKLFF
TRBV25-1,NA,many,17,TRBJ1-6,TGTGCCAGCAGTGAATATAACCCCAGGGTAGTAGATTCACCCCTCCACTTT,CASSEYNPRVVDSPLHF
TRBV7-2,NA,NA,16,TRBJ2-3,TGTGCCAGCAGCTTATTTGGGGCTAGCGCCCCAGATACGCAGTATTTT,CASSLFGASAPDTQYF
TRBV6-1,NA,many,12,TRBJ1-2,TGTGCCAGCAGTGAAGACAGCTATGGCTACACCTTC,CASSEDSYGYTF
TRBV19,NA,many,16,TRBJ2-1,TGTGCCAGTAGTATGACAGGTGGGGTGTCCTACAATGAGCAGTTCTTC,CASSMTGGVSYNEQFF
TRBV7-2,TRBD2,NA,18,TRBJ2-3,TGTGCCAGCAGCCCTGGACTAGCGGGGGGATCTAGCACAGATACGCAGTATTTT,CASSPGLAGGSSTDTQYF
TRBV11-2,NA,once,16,TRBJ2-3,TGTGCCAGCAGCGAACAAGGGCCTAGCGGCACAGATACGCAGTATTTT,CASSEQGPSGTDTQYF
TRBV28,NA,few,12,TRBJ1-1,TGTGCCAGCAGTTTATTATGGGAAAGAGCTTTCTTT,CASSLLWERAFF
TRBV7-9,NA,NA,15,TRBJ2-6,TGTGCCAGCAGCTTGTGGGCGACTGGGGCCAACGTCCTGACTTTC,CASSLWATGANVLTF
TRBV11-2,NA,NA,15,TRBJ2-1,TGTGCCAGCAGCTCGTCGACCCTCTCCTACAATGAGCAGTTCTTC,CASSSSTLSYNEQFF
TRBV28,TRBD2,NA,17,TRBJ2-1,TGTGCCAGCAGTCCTCCCGAGAGGCTAGCGGGATACAATGAGCAGTTCTTC,CASSPPERLAGYNEQFF
TRBV25-1,TRBD1,NA,13,TRBJ2-7,TGTGCCAGCAGTGATACAGGGGCCGTGGAGCAGTACTTC,CASSDTGAVEQYF
TRBV5-1,TRBD1,NA,17,TRBJ2-2,TGCGCCAGCAGCTATTCCGGACAGGGCTGGGACACCGGGGAGCTGTTTTTT,CASSYSGQGWDTGELFF
TRBV6-2/TRBV6-3,NA,few,14,TRBJ1-2,TGTGCCAGCAGTTACCAGGACGGGGTCGGAGGCTACACCTTC,CASSYQDGVGGYTF
TRBV12-3/TRBV12-4,NA,NA,12,TRBJ1-3,TGTGCCAGCAGACTCTCTGGAAACACCATATATTTT,CASRLSGNTIYF
TRBV18,TRBD2,many,15,TRBJ2-3,TGTGCCAGCTCACCATGGGAGGGCGGCACAGATACGCAGTATTTT,CASSPWEGGTDTQYF
TRBV10-3,NA,NA,12,TRBJ2-7,TGTGCCATCAGTGGCTATTCCTACGAGCAGTACTTC,CAISGYSYEQYF
TRBV11-2,TRBD1,many,15,TRBJ1-2,TGTGCCAGCAGCTTAACAGGGGCGCGATTGGATGGCTACACCTTC,CASSLTGARLDGYTF
TRBV20-1,NA,many,18,TRBJ1-1,TGCAGTGCTAGAGATTACTTAAGTGGCGGGGGAAGGAACACTGAAGCTTTCTTT,CSARDYLSGGGRNTEAFF
TRBV5-1,NA,NA,14,TRBJ1-6,TGCGCCAGCAGCTTGCCAGGGGTCAATTCACCCCTCCACTTT,CASSLPGVNSPLHF
TRBV19,NA,few,17,TRBJ2-2,TGTGCCAGTAGTATAGATGTGGTTTTAGGGATCGTGGGGGAGCTGTTTTTT,CASSIDVVLGIVGELFF
TRBV6-6,TRBD2,NA,19,TRBJ2-5,TGTGCCAGCAGGCCTGATGGACTAGCGGGGGGCCTAAGTCAAGAGACCCAGTACTTC,CASRPDGLAGGLSQETQYF
TRBV6-2/TRBV6-3,TRBD1,many,13,TRBJ2-7,TGTGCCAGCCGTCGGACAGGGGGCTACGAGCAGTACTTC,CASRRTGGYEQYF